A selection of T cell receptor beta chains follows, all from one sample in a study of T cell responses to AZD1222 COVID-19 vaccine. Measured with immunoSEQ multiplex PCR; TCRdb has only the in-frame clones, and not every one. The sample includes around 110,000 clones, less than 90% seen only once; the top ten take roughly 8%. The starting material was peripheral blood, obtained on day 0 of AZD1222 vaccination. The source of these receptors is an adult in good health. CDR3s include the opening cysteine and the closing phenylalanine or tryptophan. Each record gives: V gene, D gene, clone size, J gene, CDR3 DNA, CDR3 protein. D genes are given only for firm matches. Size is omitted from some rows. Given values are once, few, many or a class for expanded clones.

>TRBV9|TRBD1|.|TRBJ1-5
TGTGCCAGCAGCCCAGGGGGGGGAATTCAGCCCCAGCATTTT
CASSPGGGIQPQHF
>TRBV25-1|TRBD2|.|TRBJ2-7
TGTGCCAGCAGTGAAGCCAGCGGGGCCTACGAGCAGTACTTC
CASSEASGAYEQYF
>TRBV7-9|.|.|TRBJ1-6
TGTGCCAGCAGCACCGACGGTGGTAATTCACCCCTCCACTTT
CASSTDGGNSPLHF
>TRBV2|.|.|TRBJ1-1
TGTGCCAGCAGTGCGGGTGACACTGAAGCTTTCTTT
CASSAGDTEAFF
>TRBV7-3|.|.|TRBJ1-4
TGTGCCACCCACTGGGAGGGCCCTGGGGGTGAAAAACTGTTTTTT
CATHWEGPGGEKLFF
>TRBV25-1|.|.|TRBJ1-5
TGTGCCAGCAGTGAAGGCAATCAGCCCCAGCATTTT
CASSEGNQPQHF
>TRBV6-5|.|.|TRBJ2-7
TGTGCCAGCAGTTACTCGATCGGCAACTACGAGCAGTACTTC
CASSYSIGNYEQYF
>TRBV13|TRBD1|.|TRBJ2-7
TGTGCCAGCAGCCGCCAGGGTGGGACAGCTACCTACGAGCAGTACTTC
CASSRQGGTATYEQYF
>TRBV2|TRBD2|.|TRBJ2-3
TGTGCCAGCAGTCCTTTACTAGCGGGGGGGTCGGATACGCAGTATTTT
CASSPLLAGGSDTQYF
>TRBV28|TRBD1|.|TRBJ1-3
TGTGCCAGCAGTTTAGGGGACAGGGTAGCTGGAAACACCATATATTTT
CASSLGDRVAGNTIYF
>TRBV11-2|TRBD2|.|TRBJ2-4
TGTGCCAGCAGCTCCCCCCGCCGGGAGGACATTCAGTACTTC
CASSSPRREDIQYF
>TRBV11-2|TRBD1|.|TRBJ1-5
TGTGCCAGCAGCTTATCCCAGGGGGCCGGGCAGCCCCAGCATTTT
CASSLSQGAGQPQHF
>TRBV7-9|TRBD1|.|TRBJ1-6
TGTGCCAGCAGCCCCTGGGGGGGGACAGGGGAGTCACCCCTCCACTTT
CASSPWGGTGESPLHF
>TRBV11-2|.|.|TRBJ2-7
TGTGATCTTCTCGAGCAGTACTTC
CDLLEQYF
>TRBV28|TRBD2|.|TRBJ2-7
TGTGCCAGCAGTCCGACTTGGACTAGCGGGAGATACGAGCAGTACTTC
CASSPTWTSGRYEQYF
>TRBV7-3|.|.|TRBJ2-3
TGTGCCAGCAGCCCTCTGGGGCCGAGCACAGATACGCAGTATTTT
CASSPLGPSTDTQYF
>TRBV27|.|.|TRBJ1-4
TGTGCCAGCAGTGGGGTCCGGGGGCCCCCTAATGAAAAACTGTTTTTT
CASSGVRGPPNEKLFF
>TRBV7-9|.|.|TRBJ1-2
TGTGCCAGCAGCCGCGCAGAGCCTCGAAGGAACTATGGCTACACCTTC
CASSRAEPRRNYGYTF
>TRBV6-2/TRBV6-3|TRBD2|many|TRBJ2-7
TGTGCCAGCAGTTACGATGGTAGCGGGAGCTACGAGCAGTACTTC
CASSYDGSGSYEQYF
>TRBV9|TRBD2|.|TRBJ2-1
TGTGCCAGCAGCGTAACTAGCGGGGGAGTCGATGAGCAGTTCTTC
CASSVTSGGVDEQFF
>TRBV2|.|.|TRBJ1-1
TGTGCCAGCAGAATAGTCACTGAAGCTTTCTTT
CASRIVTEAFF
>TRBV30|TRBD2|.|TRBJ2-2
TGTGCCTGGATTGCGCGGGGGAGGTACGCCGGGGAGCTGTTTTTT
CAWIARGRYAGELFF
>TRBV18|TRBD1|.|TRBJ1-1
TGTGCCAGCTCACCAAGAACAGGGGATCTCCAGTTCGGTACTGAAGCTTTCTTT
CASSPRTGDLQFGTEAFF
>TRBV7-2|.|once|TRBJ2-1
TGTGCCAGCAGCTCCTACGGGAGCTCCTACAATGAGCAGTTCTTC
CASSSYGSSYNEQFF
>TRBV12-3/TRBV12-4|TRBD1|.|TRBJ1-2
TGTGCCAGCAGTCAGACAGGGGTCGGCTACACCTTC
CASSQTGVGYTF
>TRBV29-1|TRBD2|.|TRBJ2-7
TGCAGCGTTGAGATTGGCGGGGGGGCAACTCGATACGAGCAGTACTTC
CSVEIGGGATRYEQYF
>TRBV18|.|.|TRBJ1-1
TGTGCCAGCTCACCAGGCCAGGCCCCGAACACTGAAGCTTTCTTT
CASSPGQAPNTEAFF
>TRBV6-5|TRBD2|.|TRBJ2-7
TGTGCCAGCAAGCGGGGCTACGAGCAGTACTTC
CASKRGYEQYF
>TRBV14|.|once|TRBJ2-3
TGTGCCAGCAGCCAAACTGGTGATACGCAGTATTTT
CASSQTGDTQYF
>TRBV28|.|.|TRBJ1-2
TGTGCCAGCACTCCGGTTGGGGGCAGCGTCTATGGCTACACCTTC
CASTPVGGSVYGYTF
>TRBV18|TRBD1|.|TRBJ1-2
TGTGCCAGCTCACCCCCCGGGACAGTCTATGGCTACACCTTC
CASSPPGTVYGYTF
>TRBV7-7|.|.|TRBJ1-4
TGTGCCAGCAGTTACGGACGAGGGATAGGTGAAAAACTGTTTTTT
CASSYGRGIGEKLFF
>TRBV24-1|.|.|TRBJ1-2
TGTGCCACCAGTGACTCGGCCAACCGCCTTGGCTACACCTTC
CATSDSANRLGYTF
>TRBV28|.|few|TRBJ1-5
TGTGCCAGCAGATTGGATTGGCAGCCCCAGCATTTT
CASRLDWQPQHF
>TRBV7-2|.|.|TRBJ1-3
TGTGCCAGCAGCTCCTTAGGGGTTTCGGGAAACACCATATATTTT
CASSSLGVSGNTIYF
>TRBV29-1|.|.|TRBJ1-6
TGCAGCCCCGCCTCCACAGATCCGCTAAGCTCCTATAATTCACCCCTCCACTTT
CSPASTDPLSSYNSPLHF
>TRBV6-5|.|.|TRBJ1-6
TGTGCCAGCAGCGGGAATTCACCCCTCCACTTT
CASSGNSPLHF
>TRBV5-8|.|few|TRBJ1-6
TGTGCCAGCAGCTTCGGGACGGTATATAATTCACCCCTCCACTTT
CASSFGTVYNSPLHF
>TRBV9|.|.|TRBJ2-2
TGTGCCAGCAGCGTAGGTGGTCAACCTCACACCGGGGAGCTGTTTTTT
CASSVGGQPHTGELFF
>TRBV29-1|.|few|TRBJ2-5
TGCAGCGGCGACACTGGAAGAGAGACCCAGTACTTC
CSGDTGRETQYF
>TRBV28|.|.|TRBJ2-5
TGTGCCAGCAGCCTTGAAGAGACCCAGTACTTC
CASSLEETQYF
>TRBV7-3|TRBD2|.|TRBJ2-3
TGTGCCAGCAGCTTAGGGGTAGCGGGAGCGGCGGATACGCAGTATTTT
CASSLGVAGAADTQYF
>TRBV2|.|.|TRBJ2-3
TGTGCCAGCGGAACGGGGCAGGGCCACACAGATACGCAGTATTTT
CASGTGQGHTDTQYF
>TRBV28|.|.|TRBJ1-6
TGTGCCAGCAGTTCCCCCCGAATCGGGCAGGGAGGCACACCCCTCCACTTT
CASSSPRIGQGGTPLHF
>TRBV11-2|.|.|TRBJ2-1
TGTGCCAGCAGCTTAGATAATGGTAGACACAATGAGCAGTTCTTC
CASSLDNGRHNEQFF
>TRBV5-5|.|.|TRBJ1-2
TGTGCCAGCAGCTTGGGTCAGGGGAGCTATGGCTACACCTTC
CASSLGQGSYGYTF
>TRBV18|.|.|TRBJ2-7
TGTGCCAGCTCGGGGACCCTGGGGAATTCCGTATACGAGCAGTACTTC
CASSGTLGNSVYEQYF
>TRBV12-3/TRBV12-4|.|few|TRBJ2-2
TGTGCCAGCAGTTTTAGTAGGGGGGAGCTGTTTTTT
CASSFSRGELFF
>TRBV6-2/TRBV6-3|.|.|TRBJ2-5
TGTGCCAGCAGTTACGTCGGGGTCGAAGAGACCCAGTACTTC
CASSYVGVEETQYF
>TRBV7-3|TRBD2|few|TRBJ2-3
TGTGCCAGCAGCCTCGAGCGGGGGGGCTTTAGAGATACGCAGTATTTT
CASSLERGGFRDTQYF
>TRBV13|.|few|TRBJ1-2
TGTGCCAGCAGCCCTACGGACAGTACCTATGGCTACACCTTC
CASSPTDSTYGYTF
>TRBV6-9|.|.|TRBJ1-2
TGTGCCAGCCCTGAAGTAGGAGGCTATGGCTACACCTTC
CASPEVGGYGYTF
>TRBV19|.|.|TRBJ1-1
TGTGCCAGTAGTATAGAAGGGGGGGTGTCTGAAGCTTTCTTT
CASSIEGGVSEAFF
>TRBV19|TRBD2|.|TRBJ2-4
TGTGCCAGTAGTATGGGAGGGCCCTGGGCGGCCAAAAACATTCAGTACTTC
CASSMGGPWAAKNIQYF
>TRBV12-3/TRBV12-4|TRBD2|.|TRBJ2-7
TGTGCCAGCAGTACTAGCGGGCGGTACGAGCAGTACTTC
CASSTSGRYEQYF
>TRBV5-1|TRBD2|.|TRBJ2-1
TGCGCCAGCAGCCAATCTAGCGGGAGCCACAATGAGCAGTTCTTC
CASSQSSGSHNEQFF
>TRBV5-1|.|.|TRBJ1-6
TGCGCCAGCAGCTCCCCCACGGCAGGGGAAATCCACTTT
CASSSPTAGEIHF
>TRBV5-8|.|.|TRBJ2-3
TGTGCCAGCAGCTTCGGCAGTCCCACAGATACGCAGTATTTT
CASSFGSPTDTQYF